This T cell receptor beta chain was sequenced during a study of control samples from healthy donors and cancer patients. This table comes from immunoSEQ multiplex PCR, and its TCRdb copy is limited to in-frame clones, with some not included. Here the sample spans around 150,000 clones, over 85% being singletons. Deletions cut 5 bases from V and 5 bases from J, with 9 bases between. The CDR3 sequence is 11 residues long. Germline CDR1 reads GTSNPN; CDR2 reads SVGIG (reference sequence). Material for sequencing was blood. V is TRBV30 and J is TRBJ1-1; no clear D. The clonotype originates from a woman in her 40s in good health. Here the CDR3 reads CAWRRRTEAFF. CDR3 nucleotides: TGTGCCTGGCGGAGGAGGACTGAAGCTTTCTTT.